This is a list of T cell receptor beta chains from one sample in a study of cytomegalovirus exposure and HLA in healthy donors. Profiling relied on immunoSEQ multiplex PCR, and the TCRdb table lists in-frame clones only, not all of them. The sample table sets out 56,000 or so clones. Input material: PBMCs. These receptors came from a man between 40 and 49 years old in good health and CMV-seropositive. The CDR3 runs from the conserved cysteine through the conserved F or W. The D gene is left open where the match is weak.

>TRBJ2-3|TRBV14|NA
TGTGCCAGCAGCCAAGACGACATTACTAGCACAGATACGCAGTATTTT
CASSQDDITSTDTQYF
>TRBJ1-1|TRBV7-8|NA
TGTGCCAGCAGCCCATACACTGAAGCTTTCTTT
CASSPYTEAFF
>TRBJ2-5|TRBV7-9|NA
TGTGCCAGCAGCCATCCCACAGGGCGCCAAGAGACCCAGTACTTC
CASSHPTGRQETQYF
>TRBJ2-7|TRBV5-1|TRBD2
TGCGCCAGCAGCGTGACCGGGACTACTTACGAGCAGTACTTC
CASSVTGTTYEQYF
>TRBJ2-1|TRBV30|TRBD2
TGTGCCTGGAGTGCCCCTAGCGGGAGGGTCAATGAGCAGTTCTTC
CAWSAPSGRVNEQFF
>TRBJ2-1|TRBV5-1|TRBD2
TGCGCCAGCAACACGGGGGGGTTTAGTGAGCAGTTCTTC
CASNTGGFSEQFF
>TRBJ2-7|TRBV27|NA
TGTGCCAGCGGTCGCCCCGGGACTGCCTACGAGCAGTACTTC
CASGRPGTAYEQYF
>TRBJ2-7|TRBV27|NA
TGTGCCAGCAGTCCCCTACAGGGAAATCCATGGTACGAGCAGTACTTC
CASSPLQGNPWYEQYF
>TRBJ2-7|TRBV7-6|TRBD1
TGTGCCAGCAGCCTGGGACAGACGAGCTCCTACGAGCAGTACTTC
CASSLGQTSSYEQYF
>TRBJ2-7|TRBV5-1|TRBD1
TGCGCCAGCAGCGGACAGGCCCCCTACGAGCAGTACTTC
CASSGQAPYEQYF
>TRBJ2-3|TRBV5-6|TRBD1
TGTGCCAGCAGCTTGGGGGGAACAGGGGGTTTAACAGATACGCAGTATTTT
CASSLGGTGGLTDTQYF